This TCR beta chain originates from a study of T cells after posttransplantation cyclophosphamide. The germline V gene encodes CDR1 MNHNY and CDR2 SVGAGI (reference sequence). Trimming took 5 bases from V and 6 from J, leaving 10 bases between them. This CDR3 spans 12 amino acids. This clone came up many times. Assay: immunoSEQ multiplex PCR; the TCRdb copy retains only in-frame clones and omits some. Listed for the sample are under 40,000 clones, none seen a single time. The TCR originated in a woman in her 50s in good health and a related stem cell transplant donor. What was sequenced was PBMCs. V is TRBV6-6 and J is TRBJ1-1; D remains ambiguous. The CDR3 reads CASSQMRSEAFF. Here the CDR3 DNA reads TGTGCCAGCAGTCAGATGAGATCTGAAGCTTTCTTT.